This T cell receptor beta chain was profiled in a study of monozygotic twins with inflammatory bowel disease. Per the germline V gene, CDR1 is DFQATT and CDR2 is SNEGSKA (reference sequence). The CDR3 is 13 residues long. TCRdb reprocessed the 5' RACE reads; each CDR3 protein has one entry and no DNA is given. This sample contains 200,000 to 250,000 distinct CDR3 sequences. Sequencing input: blood. This clonotype originated in a human donor with ulcerative colitis or Crohn's disease, or a healthy co-twin of an affected twin (not recorded which). This sequence joins TRBV20-1 and TRBJ1-5. The CDR3 sequence is CSANDNQNQPQHF.